The 6 T cell receptor beta chains reported below all come from one sample, sequenced in a study of control samples from healthy donors and cancer patients. TCRdb keeps only in-frame clones here, not all; method: immunoSEQ multiplex PCR. Of 100,000 or so clones in the sample, roughly 94% were seen once. The sequenced material came from blood. The source is a woman between 18 and 29 years old in good health.

The chain employs TRBV15 and TRBJ1-6, with 9 nucleotides matching TRBD1. The CDR3 length is 16 residues. Germline V gives CDR1 LNHNV, CDR2 YYDKDF (reference sequence). V was pared by 4 bases and J by 10 bases, with 11 bases of the junction left unmatched. CDR3 bases: TGTGCCACCAGCACCGGTAAACAGGGGGCGGAATCACCCCTCCACTTT. Translated, it gives CATSTGKQGAESPLHF.

This chain uses TRBV27 with TRBJ1-1; the D gene is possibly TRBD1 (5 bases). The CDR3 spans 13 residues. Germline CDR1 reads MNHEY; CDR2 reads SMNVEV (reference sequence). Between the trimmed V and J ends, which lost 8 bases and 1 base, there was a span of 11 bases. The CDR3 region has the DNA TGTGCCAGCTCTCGCGGGGGGAACACTGAAGCTTTCTTT. Translated: CASSRGGNTEAFF.

The count of this clone is one. The chain recombines TRBV11-2 with TRBJ2-2; 7 nucleotides line up with TRBD2. The CDR3 runs 17 residues. CDR1 is SGHAT, CDR2 FQNNGV, per germline. V lost 2 bases, J lost 6 bases, and 12 bases stayed unmatched. The CDR3: CASSLPNAGVGAGELFF. CDR3 sequence (DNA): TGTGCCAGCAGCTTACCGAATGCGGGGGTAGGGGCCGGGGAGCTGTTTTTT.

The gene calls are TRBV29-1 and TRBJ1-1; 8 bases are a match to TRBD1. CDR1 is SQVTM and CDR2 is ANQGSEA in the germline V gene. This CDR3 region has 12 residues. V was clipped by 4 bases and J by 8 bases; unmatched bases: 6. The CDR3 spells CSVGPGGREAFF. DNA of the CDR3: TGCAGCGTTGGTCCAGGGGGCCGGGAAGCTTTCTTT.

This chain joins TRBV6-6 and TRBJ1-1; 12 positions agree with TRBD1. V lost 7 bases and J lost 10; bases outside the gene matches: 13. This CDR3 is built from 15 residues. In germline, CDR1 is MNHNY, CDR2 SVGAGI (reference sequence). This chain's CDR3 is CASILRGQGAGGAFF. CDR3 DNA: TGTGCCAGCATTCTCAGGGGACAGGGGGCGGGGGGAGCTTTCTTT.

DNA of the CDR3: TGCGCCAGCAGCTTGGGGCGGGGGACTGAAGCTTTCTTT. Translated: CASSLGRGTEAFF. The V call is TRBV5-1, the J call TRBJ1-1; D perhaps matches TRBD1 (5 bases). Germline lookup yields CDR1 SGHRS and CDR2 YFSETQ. CDR3 length equals 13 residues. Between the trimmed V and J ends, which lost 0 bases and 5 bases, there was a span of 8 bases.